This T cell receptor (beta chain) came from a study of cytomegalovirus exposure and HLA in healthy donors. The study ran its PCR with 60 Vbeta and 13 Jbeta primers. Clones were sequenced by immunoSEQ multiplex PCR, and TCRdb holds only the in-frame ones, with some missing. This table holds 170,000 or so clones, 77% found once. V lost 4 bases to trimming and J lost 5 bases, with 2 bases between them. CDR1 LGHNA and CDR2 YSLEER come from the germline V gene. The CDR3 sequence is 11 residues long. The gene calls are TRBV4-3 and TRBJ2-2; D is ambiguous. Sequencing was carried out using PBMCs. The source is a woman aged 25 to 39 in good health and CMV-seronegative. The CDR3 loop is CASSPTGELFF. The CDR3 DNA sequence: TGCGCCAGCAGCCCGACCGGGGAGCTGTTTTTT.